This TCR beta chain was sequenced in a study of long-term antiretroviral therapy in people with HIV. General observations from the study: Repertoire composition at all time points was dominated by clones that had expanded before ART.

This CDR3 is 16 amino acids long. Trimming removed 0 bases from V and 0 bases from J, with 13 bases in between. CDR1 is SGHRS, CDR2 YFSETQ, per germline. Survey-level immunoSEQ v3.0 assays were run. TCRdb keeps only in-frame clones here, not all; method: immunoSEQ multiplex PCR. The sample records about 25,000 clones, 79% being singletons. With regard to this clone: Its antigen is undetermined.

The clonotype originates from a man aged 25 to 45 with HIV. The chain combines TRBV5-1 with TRBJ2-7; D unresolved. Sequencing was performed on unsorted PBMCs, taken 2.1 years after starting antiretroviral therapy. The CDR3 is CASSLGGVGISYEQYF. Written as DNA, the CDR3 is TGCGCCAGCAGCTTGGGTGGCGTAGGGATCTCCTACGAGCAGTACTTC.